The entry that follows covers one TCR beta chain sequence. The antigen is unknown. No patient had received any treatment before thyroid surgery. These data originate in a study of metastatic and nonmetastatic thyroid tumors. With MiXCR, TCRdb called clones anew from the PCR reads. This table has tens of thousands of clones, around a sixth appearing once. The CDR3 loop spans 14 amino acids. Trimming cost V 2 bases and J 4 bases, with 9 bases left between them. Germline V gives CDR1 SGHRS, CDR2 YFSETQ. Study conclusions and caveats: Benign nodules were reported to have significantly lower TCR beta diversity than malignant thyroid tumors, in blood and tumor.

The V and J genes are TRBV5-1 and TRBJ2-2; D is possibly TRBD1 (7 bases). Input material: tumor tissue. The source of this sequence is a female donor with papillary thyroid cancer or a benign thyroid nodule (not recorded which). Some clones in this sample may be carry-over from other donors' samples. CDR3 nucleotides: TGCGCCAGCAGCTTTCAGGGGGGCACCGGGGAGCTGTTTTTT. This sequence encodes CASSFQGGTGELFF.